This TCR beta chain was identified in a study of blood T cells in healthy people across ages. General observations from the study: Per million T cells, TCR beta diversity dropped roughly linearly as age increased. A strong correlation was seen between TCR beta diversity and naive T cell percentage. Unknown CMV status may confound age-related changes in expanded clones.

Through a sample-barcoded 5' primer and a J-beta primer mix, a second PCR was run for about 6 to 12 cycles. TCRdb used MiXCR to reprocess the 5' RACE reads, holding one entry per CDR3 protein. The sample holds 650,000 to 950,000 distinct CDR3 sequences, around 42% seen once. There were healthy Caucasian individuals from Russia, aged about 6 to 100, serving as donors. This clonotype was counted a few times. Its antigen is not known. Unmatched junction bases numbered 18, after V lost 2 bases and J lost 5 bases. Germline loops: CDR1 GTSNPN, CDR2 SVGIG (reference sequence). The CDR3 runs 18 residues. The sequencing sample was made of blood. This clonotype was sampled from a man aged 55-75 years in good health. The rearrangement links TRBV30 to TRBJ2-5; TRBD2 matches at 9 bases. CDR3 sequence reads: CAWSMGLTSGPEGETQYF. For the CDR3, the DNA is TGTGCCTGGAGTATGGGCCTTACTAGCGGGCCGGAGGGGGAGACCCAGTACTTC.